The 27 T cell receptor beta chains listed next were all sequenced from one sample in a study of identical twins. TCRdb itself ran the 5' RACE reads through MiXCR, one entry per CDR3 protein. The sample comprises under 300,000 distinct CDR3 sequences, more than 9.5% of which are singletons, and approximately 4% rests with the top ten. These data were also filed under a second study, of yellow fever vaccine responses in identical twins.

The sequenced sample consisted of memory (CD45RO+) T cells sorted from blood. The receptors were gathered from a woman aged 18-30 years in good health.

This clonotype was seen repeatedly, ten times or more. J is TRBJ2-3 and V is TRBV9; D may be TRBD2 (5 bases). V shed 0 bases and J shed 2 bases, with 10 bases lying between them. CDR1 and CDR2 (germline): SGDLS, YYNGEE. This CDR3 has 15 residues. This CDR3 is CASSVAERNTDTQYF. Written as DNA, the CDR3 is TGTGCCAGCAGCGTAGCTGAGCGGAACACAGATACGCAGTATTTT.

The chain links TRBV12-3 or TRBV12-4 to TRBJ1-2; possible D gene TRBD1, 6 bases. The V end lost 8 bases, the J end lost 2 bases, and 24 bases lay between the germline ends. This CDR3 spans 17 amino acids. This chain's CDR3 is CASQGGGTARTNYGYTF. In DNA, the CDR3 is TGTGCCAGCCAAGGGGGGGGTACAGCACGTACCAACTATGGCTACACCTTC.

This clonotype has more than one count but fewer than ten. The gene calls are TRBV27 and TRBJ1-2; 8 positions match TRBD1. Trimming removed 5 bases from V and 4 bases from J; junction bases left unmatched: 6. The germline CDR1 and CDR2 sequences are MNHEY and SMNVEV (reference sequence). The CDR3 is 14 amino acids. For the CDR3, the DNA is TGTGCCAGCAGTCAACAGGGGGAGGCCTATGGCTACACCTTC. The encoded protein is CASSQQGEAYGYTF.

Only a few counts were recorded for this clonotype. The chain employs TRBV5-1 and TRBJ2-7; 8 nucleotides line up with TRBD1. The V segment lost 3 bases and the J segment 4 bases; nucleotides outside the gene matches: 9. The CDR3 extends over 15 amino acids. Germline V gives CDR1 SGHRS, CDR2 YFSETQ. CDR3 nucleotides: TGCGCCAGCAGCTCCCGACAGGGGAATATGTACGAGCAGTACTTC. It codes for CASSSRQGNMYEQYF.

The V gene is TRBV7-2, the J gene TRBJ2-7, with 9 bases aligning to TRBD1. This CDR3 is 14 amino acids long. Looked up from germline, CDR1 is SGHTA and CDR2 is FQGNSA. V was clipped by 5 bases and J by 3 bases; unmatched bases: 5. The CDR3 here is CASSIGTGYYEQYF. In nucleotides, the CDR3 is TGTGCCAGCAGCATCGGGACAGGGTACTACGAGCAGTACTTC.

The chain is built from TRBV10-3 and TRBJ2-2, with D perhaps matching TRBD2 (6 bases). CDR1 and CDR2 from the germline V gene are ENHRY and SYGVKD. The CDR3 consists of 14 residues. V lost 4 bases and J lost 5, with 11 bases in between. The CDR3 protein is CAISAGTETGELFF. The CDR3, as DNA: TGTGCCATCAGTGCTGGGACTGAAACCGGGGAGCTGTTTTTT.

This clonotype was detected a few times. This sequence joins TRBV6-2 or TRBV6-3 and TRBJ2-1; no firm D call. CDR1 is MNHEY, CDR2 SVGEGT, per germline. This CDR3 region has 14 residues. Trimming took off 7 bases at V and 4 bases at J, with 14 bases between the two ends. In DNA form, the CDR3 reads TGTGCCAGCACTCACAGAGAACTGTACAATGAGCAGTTCTTC. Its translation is CASTHRELYNEQFF.

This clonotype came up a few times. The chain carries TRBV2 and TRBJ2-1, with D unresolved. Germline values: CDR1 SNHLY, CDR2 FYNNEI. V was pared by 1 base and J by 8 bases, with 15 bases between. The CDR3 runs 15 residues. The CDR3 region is CASSEGSLRVDEQFF. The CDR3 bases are TGTGCCAGCAGTGAAGGGTCCCTAAGAGTCGATGAGCAGTTCTTC.

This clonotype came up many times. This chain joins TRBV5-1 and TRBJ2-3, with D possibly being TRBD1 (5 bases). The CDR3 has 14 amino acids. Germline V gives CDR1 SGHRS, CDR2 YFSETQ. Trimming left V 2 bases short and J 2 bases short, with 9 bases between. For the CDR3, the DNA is TGCGCCAGCAGCTTCGCAGGGTTCACAGATACGCAGTATTTT. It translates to CASSFAGFTDTQYF.

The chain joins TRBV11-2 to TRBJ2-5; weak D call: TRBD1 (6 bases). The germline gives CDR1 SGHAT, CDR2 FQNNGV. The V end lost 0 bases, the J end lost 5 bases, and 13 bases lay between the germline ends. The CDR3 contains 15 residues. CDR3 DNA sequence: TGTGCCAGCAGCTTAGAAACAGGGAGTTCGGAGACCCAGTACTTC. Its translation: CASSLETGSSETQYF.

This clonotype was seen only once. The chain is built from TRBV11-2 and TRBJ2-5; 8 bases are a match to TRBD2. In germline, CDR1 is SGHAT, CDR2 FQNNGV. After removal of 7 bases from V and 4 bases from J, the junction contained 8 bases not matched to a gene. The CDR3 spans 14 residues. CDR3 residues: CASNPGGVRETQYF. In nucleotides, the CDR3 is TGTGCCAGCAACCCGGGGGGGGTTCGAGAGACCCAGTACTTC.

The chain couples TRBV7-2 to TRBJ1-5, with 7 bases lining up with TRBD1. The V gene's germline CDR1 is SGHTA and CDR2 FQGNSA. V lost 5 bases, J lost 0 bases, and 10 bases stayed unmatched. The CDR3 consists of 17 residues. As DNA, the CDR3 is TGTGCCAGCAGCCAAAGGGACAGTCGTCATAGCAATCAGCCCCAGCATTTT. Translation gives CASSQRDSRHSNQPQHF. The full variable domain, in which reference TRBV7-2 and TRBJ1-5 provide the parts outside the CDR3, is GAGVSQSPSNKVTEKGKDVELRCDPISGHTALYWYRQSLGQGLEFLIYFQGNSAPDKSGLPSDRFSAERTGGSVSTLTIQRTQQEDSAVYLCASSQRDSRHSNQPQHFGDGTRLSIL.

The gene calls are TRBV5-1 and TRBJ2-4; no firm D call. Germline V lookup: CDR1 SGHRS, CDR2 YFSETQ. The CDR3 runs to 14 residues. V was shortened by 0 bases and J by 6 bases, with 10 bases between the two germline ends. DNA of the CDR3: TGCGCCAGCAGCTTGGGCGGAGTTGGAAACATTCAGTACTTC. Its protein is CASSLGGVGNIQYF.

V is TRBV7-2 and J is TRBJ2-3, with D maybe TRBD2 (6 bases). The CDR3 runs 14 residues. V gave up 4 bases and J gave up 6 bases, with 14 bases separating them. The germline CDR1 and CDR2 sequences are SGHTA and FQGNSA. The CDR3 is CASSSGTGGDTQYF. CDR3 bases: TGTGCCAGCAGCTCCGGGACTGGAGGGGATACGCAGTATTTT.

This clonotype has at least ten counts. CDR3 region: CASDAGNEKLFF. For the CDR3, the DNA is TGTGCCAGTGACGCCGGTAATGAAAAACTGTTTTTT. The chain is built from TRBV7-9 and TRBJ1-4; D gene uncertain. The CDR3 has 12 amino acids. Trimming cost V 9 bases and J 4 bases, with 9 bases left between them. CDR1 is SEHNR and CDR2 is FQNEAQ in the germline V gene (reference sequence).

The CDR3 loop reads CATSREGGTEAFF. As DNA, the CDR3 is TGTGCCACCAGCAGAGAAGGGGGCACTGAAGCTTTCTTT. The genes are TRBV15 and TRBJ1-1; D may be TRBD1 (6 bases). Germline loops: CDR1 LNHNV, CDR2 YYDKDF (reference sequence). The CDR3 is 13 amino acids. V lost 0 bases and J 4 bases, leaving 6 bases between the germline ends.

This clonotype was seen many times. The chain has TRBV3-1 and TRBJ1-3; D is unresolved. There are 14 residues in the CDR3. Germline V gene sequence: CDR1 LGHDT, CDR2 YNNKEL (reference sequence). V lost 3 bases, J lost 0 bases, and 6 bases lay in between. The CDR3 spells CASSQQHSGNTIYF. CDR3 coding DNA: TGTGCCAGCAGCCAGCAACACTCTGGAAACACCATATATTTT.

This chain's CDR3 is CASSPDSGVRTQYF. The CDR3 nucleotides read TGTGCCAGCAGCCCAGATTCGGGGGTGCGGACCCAGTACTTC. This sequence joins TRBV9 and TRBJ2-5, with D possibly being TRBD2 (6 bases). CDR3 length equals 14 residues. The V gene lost 4 bases and the J gene lost 7 bases, with 17 bases spanning the gap. Germline V gives CDR1 SGDLS, CDR2 YYNGEE.

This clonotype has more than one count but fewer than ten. The CDR3 is CSVKTVQNSPLHF. CDR3 nucleotide sequence: TGCAGTGTTAAGACAGTCCAGAATTCACCCCTCCACTTT. The genes are TRBV20-1 and TRBJ1-6, with D maybe TRBD1 (5 bases). Germline CDR1 is DFQATT and CDR2 is SNEGSKA (reference sequence). There are 13 residues in the CDR3. Deletions cut 7 bases from V and 7 bases from J, with 14 bases between.

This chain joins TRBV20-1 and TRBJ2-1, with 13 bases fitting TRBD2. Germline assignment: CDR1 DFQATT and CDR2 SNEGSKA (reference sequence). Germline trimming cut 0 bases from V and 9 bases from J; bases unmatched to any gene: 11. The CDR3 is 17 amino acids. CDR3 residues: CSARDLATSGGWGEQFF. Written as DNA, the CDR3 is TGCAGTGCTAGAGATCTCGCGACTAGCGGGGGGTGGGGTGAGCAGTTCTTC.

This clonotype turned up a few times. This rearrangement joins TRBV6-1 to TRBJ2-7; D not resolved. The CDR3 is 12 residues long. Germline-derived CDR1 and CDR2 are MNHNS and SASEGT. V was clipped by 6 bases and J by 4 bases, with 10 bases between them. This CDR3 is CASRPGTYEQYF. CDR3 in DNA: TGTGCCAGCAGGCCCGGCACGTACGAGCAGTACTTC.

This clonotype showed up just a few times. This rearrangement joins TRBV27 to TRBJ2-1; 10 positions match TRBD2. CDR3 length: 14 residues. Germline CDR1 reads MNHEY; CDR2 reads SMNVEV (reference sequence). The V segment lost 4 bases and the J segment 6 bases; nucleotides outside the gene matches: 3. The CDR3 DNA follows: TGTGCCAGCAGTTCACCTAGCGGGAGCAATGAGCAGTTCTTC. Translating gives CASSSPSGSNEQFF.

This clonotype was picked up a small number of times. CDR3 amino acids: CASRGQVLGYTF. CDR3 bases: TGTGCCAGCAGAGGACAGGTCCTTGGCTACACCTTC. The chain carries TRBV25-1 and TRBJ1-2; 7 bases line up with TRBD1. Germline loops: CDR1 MGHDK, CDR2 SYGVNS. J gave up 7 bases and V 6 bases, and 5 bases lay outside the gene matches. This CDR3 spans 12 amino acids.

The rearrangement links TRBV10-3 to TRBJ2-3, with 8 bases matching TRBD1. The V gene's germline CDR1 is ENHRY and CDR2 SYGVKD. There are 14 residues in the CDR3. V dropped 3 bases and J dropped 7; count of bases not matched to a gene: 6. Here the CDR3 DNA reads TGTGCCATCAGTGACTGGACAGGGAAGAATACGCAGTATTTT. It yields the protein CAISDWTGKNTQYF.

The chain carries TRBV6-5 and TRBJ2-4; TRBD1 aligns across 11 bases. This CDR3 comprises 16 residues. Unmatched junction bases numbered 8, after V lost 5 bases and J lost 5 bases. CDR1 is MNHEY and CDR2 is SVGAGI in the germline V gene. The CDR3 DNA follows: TGTGCCAGCAGTCCCTCGTTGGGACAGGGGGAAAACATTCAGTACTTC. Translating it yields CASSPSLGQGENIQYF.

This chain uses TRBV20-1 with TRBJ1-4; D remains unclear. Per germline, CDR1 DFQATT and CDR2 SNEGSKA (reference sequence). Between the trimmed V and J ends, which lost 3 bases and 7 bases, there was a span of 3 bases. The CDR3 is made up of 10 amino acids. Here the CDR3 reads CSARGEKLFF. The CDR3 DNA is TGCAGTGCTAGGGGTGAAAAACTGTTTTTT.

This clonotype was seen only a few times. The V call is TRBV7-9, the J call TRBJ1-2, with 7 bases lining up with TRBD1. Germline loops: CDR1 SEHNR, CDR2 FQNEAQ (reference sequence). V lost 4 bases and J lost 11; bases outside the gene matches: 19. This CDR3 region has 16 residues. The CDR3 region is CASSSLAGQDKARYTF. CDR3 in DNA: TGTGCCAGCAGCTCACTAGCAGGACAGGACAAGGCACGGTACACCTTC. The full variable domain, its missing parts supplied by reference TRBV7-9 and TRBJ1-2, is DTGVSQNPRHKITKRGQNVTFRCDPISEHNRLYWYRQTLGQGPEFLTYFQNEAQLEKSRLLSDRFSAERPKGSFSTLEIQRTEQGDSAMYLCASSSLAGQDKARYTFGSGTRLTVV.